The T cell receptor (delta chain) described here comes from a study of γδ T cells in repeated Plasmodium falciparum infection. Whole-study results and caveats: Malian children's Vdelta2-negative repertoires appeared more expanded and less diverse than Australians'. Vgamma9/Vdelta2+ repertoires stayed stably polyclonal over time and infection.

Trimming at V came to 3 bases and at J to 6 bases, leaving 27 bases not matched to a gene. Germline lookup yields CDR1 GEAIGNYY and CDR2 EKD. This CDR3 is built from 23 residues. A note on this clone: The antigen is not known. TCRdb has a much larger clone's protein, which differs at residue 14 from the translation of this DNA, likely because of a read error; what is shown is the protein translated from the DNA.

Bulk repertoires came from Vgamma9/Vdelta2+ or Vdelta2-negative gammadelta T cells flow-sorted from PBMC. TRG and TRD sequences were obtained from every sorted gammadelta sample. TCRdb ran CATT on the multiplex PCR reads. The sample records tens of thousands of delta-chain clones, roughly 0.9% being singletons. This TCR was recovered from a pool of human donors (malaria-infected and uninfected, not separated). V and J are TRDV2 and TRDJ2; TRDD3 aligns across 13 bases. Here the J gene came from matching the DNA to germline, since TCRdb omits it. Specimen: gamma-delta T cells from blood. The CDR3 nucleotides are TGTGCCTGTGACCGCCTACTGGGGGATACGCCCCACGGTAGACCGGTCGGCGCAGCACAACTCTTCTTT. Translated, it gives CACDRLLGDTPHGRPVGAAQLFF.